Listed below are T cell receptor beta chains from one sample, sequenced in a study of OX40 agonist ivuxolimab in advanced cancers. The table came from immunoSEQ multiplex PCR; TCRdb's copy has only in-frame clones and leaves some out. The table has about 53,000 clones, 65% to 85% seen once. The starting material was CD4+ or CD8+ T cells sorted from blood, obtained in a trial of the OX40 agonist ivuxolimab. These TCRs come from an adult with an advanced solid tumor such as melanoma, head and neck, liver or kidney cancer. Each CDR3 is given with its conserved first and last residue. D genes are given only for firm matches. The size of a clone is reported for some rows only, either as once, few or many, or as a class for expanded clones.

V,J,D,size,CDR3,DNA
TRBV6-5,TRBJ1-5,TRBD1,-,CASTLTGGSNQPQHF,TGTGCCAGCACCTTGACAGGGGGTAGCAATCAGCCCCAGCATTTT
TRBV27,TRBJ2-2,TRBD1,-,CASRRDRGFTGELFF,TGTGCCAGCAGAAGGGACAGGGGATTTACCGGGGAGCTGTTTTTT
TRBV2,TRBJ2-3,-,-,CATLQGGTDTQYF,TGTGCTACCTTACAGGGCGGCACAGATACGCAGTATTTT
TRBV5-1,TRBJ2-7,TRBD2,-,CASSSLTSGINEQYF,TGCGCCAGCAGCTCCCTGACTAGCGGGATAAACGAGCAGTACTTC
TRBV9,TRBJ1-2,-,-,CASRGPGIGGYTF,TGTGCCAGCAGAGGACCGGGAATAGGGGGCTACACCTTC
TRBV9,TRBJ1-4,-,-,CASSRTWGEEREKLFF,TGTGCCAGCAGCCGTACTTGGGGGGAGGAACGTGAAAAACTGTTTTTT
TRBV6-1,TRBJ2-7,-,-,CASSSVLVQVFEQYF,TGTGCCAGCAGTTCTGTACTAGTCCAAGTTTTCGAGCAGTACTTC
TRBV5-1,TRBJ2-3,-,-,CASSLGGKATDTQYF,TGCGCCAGCAGCTTGGGGGGAAAGGCCACAGATACGCAGTATTTT
TRBV6-6,TRBJ1-2,TRBD1,-,CASSPGGEGYGYTF,TGTGCCAGCAGTCCAGGGGGGGAAGGCTATGGCTACACCTTC
TRBV7-2,TRBJ2-7,-,-,CASSLPPRHYEQYF,TGTGCCAGCAGCTTACCCCCCCGGCACTACGAGCAGTACTTC
TRBV13,TRBJ2-3,-,-,CASSDSRLGGTDTQYF,TGTGCCAGCAGCGACTCTCGTCTGGGAGGCACAGATACGCAGTATTTT
TRBV6-5,TRBJ1-1,-,-,CASRGDVHTEAFF,TGTGCCAGCAGGGGGGACGTGCACACTGAAGCTTTCTTT
TRBV6-6,TRBJ2-5,-,-,CASSYSPGAKRETQYF,TGTGCCAGCAGTTACTCCCCGGGAGCTAAGAGGGAGACCCAGTACTTC
TRBV30,TRBJ2-3,TRBD2,-,CAWSVGGRAGIRNTQYF,TGTGCCTGGAGTGTGGGAGGGAGGGCCGGTATACGAAATACGCAGTATTTT
TRBV5-1,TRBJ2-6,-,-,CASSLRPSSGANVLTF,TGCGCCAGCAGCTTGAGGCCAAGCTCTGGGGCCAACGTCCTGACTTTC
TRBV14,TRBJ1-2,-,-,CASSQWGLGYTF,TGTGCCAGCAGCCAATGGGGGCTTGGCTACACCTTC
TRBV7-2,TRBJ2-5,TRBD2,-,CASSFGGGAETQYF,TGTGCCAGCAGCTTCGGCGGGGGTGCGGAGACCCAGTACTTC
TRBV7-2,TRBJ2-5,-,-,CASSLVGPGGQETQYF,TGTGCCAGCAGCTTAGTGGGGCCAGGCGGACAAGAGACCCAGTACTTC
TRBV6-5,TRBJ2-7,-,-,CASSYSVRGSNEQYF,TGTGCCAGCAGTTACTCTGTAAGGGGCTCCAACGAGCAGTACTTC
TRBV6-6,TRBJ2-5,-,-,CASKLDGGGRETQYF,TGTGCCAGCAAGTTAGACGGCGGAGGGAGGGAGACCCAGTACTTC
TRBV9,TRBJ2-7,TRBD1,medium-sized,CASSAGQVSWEQYF,TGTGCCAGCAGCGCCGGACAGGTTTCGTGGGAGCAGTACTTC
TRBV6-6,TRBJ2-5,-,-,CASSYSSGGETQYF,TGTGCCAGCAGTTACTCGTCTGGGGGGGAGACCCAGTACTTC
TRBV27,TRBJ1-1,-,-,CASSSVIGGTEAFF,TGTGCCAGCAGTTCGGTTATAGGGGGCACTGAAGCTTTCTTT
TRBV6-5,TRBJ1-1,-,-,CASSETRNTEAFF,TGTGCCAGCAGTGAAACCAGGAACACTGAAGCTTTCTTT
TRBV10-3,TRBJ2-2,-,-,CAISESPGGLRTGELFF,TGTGCCATCAGTGAGTCCCCCGGGGGACTTCGTACCGGGGAGCTGTTTTTT
TRBV29-1,TRBJ2-2,-,-,CSVEVGGELFF,TGCAGCGTTGAAGTTGGCGGGGAGCTGTTTTTT